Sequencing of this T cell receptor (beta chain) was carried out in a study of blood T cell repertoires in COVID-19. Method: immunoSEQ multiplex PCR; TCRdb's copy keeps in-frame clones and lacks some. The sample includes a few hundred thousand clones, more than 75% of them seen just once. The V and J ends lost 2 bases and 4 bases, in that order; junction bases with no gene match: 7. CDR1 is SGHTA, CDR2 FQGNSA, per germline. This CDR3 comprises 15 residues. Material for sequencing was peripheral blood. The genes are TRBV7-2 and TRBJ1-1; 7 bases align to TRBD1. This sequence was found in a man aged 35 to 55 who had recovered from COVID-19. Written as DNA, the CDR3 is TGTGCCAGCAGCTTACCCGACAGGGCTGGCACTGAAGCTTTCTTT. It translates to CASSLPDRAGTEAFF.